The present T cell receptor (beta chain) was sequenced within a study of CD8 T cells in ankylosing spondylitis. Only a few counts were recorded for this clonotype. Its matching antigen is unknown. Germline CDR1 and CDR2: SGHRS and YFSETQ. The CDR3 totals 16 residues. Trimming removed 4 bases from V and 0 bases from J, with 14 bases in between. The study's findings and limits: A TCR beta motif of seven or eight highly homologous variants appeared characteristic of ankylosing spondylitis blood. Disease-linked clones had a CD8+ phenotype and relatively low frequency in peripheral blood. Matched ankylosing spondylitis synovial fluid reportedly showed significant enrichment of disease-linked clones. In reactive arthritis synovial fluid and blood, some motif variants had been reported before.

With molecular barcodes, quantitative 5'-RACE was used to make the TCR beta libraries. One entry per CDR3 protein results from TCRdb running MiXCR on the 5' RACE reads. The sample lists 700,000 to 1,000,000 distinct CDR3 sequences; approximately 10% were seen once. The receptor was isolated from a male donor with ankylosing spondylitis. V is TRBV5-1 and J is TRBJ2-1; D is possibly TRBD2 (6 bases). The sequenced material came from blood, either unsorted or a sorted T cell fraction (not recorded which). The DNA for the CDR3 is TGCGCCAGCAGCCCGCCCGGGAGCGGCTCCTACAATGAGCAGTTCTTC. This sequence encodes CASSPPGSGSYNEQFF. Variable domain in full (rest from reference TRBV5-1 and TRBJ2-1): KAGVTQTPRYLIKTRGQQVTLSCSPISGHRSVSWYQQTPGQGLQFLFEYFSETQRNKGNFPGRFSGRQFSNSRSEMNVSTLELGDSALYLCASSPPGSGSYNEQFFGPGTRLTVL.